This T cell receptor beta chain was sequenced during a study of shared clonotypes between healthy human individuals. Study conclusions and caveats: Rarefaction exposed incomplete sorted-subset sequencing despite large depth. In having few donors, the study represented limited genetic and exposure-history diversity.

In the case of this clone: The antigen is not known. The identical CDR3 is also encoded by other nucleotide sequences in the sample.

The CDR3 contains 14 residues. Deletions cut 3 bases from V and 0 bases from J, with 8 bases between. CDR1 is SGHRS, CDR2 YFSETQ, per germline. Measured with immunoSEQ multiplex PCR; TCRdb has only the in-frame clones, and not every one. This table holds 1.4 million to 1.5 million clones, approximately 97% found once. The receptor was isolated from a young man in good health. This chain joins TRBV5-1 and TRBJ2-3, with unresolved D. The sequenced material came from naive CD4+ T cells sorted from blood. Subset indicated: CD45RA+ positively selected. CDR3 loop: CASSSETSTDTQYF. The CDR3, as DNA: TGCGCCAGCAGCTCTGAAACGAGCACAGATACGCAGTATTTT.